The present entry profiles one T cell receptor (beta chain) with its context. Its antigen is as yet unknown. The source of the sample is a study of blood T cells in healthy people across ages. Each sample used at least 6 million PBMCs. Study-wide findings and caveats: With naive T cell percentage, TCR beta diversity showed a strong correlation. Per million T cells, TCR beta diversity dropped about linearly as age rose.

Sample-barcoded 5' priming and a J-beta primer mix drove a second PCR of roughly 6 to 12 cycles. A 12-random-nucleotide template-switch adaptor tagged each cDNA molecule. TCRdb analysed the 5' RACE reads with MiXCR anew, one entry per CDR3 protein. The sample shows about 1.6 million distinct CDR3 sequences, 30% to 40% of them seen only once. The germline V and J ends were trimmed by 2 bases and 1 base, with 7 bases remaining between them. This CDR3 is built from 14 residues. Germline assignment: CDR1 MNHNS and CDR2 SASEGT. The material sequenced was blood. The chain employs TRBV6-1 and TRBJ2-3; D is uncertain. This sequence originates from a woman younger than 45 in good health. The CDR3 DNA reads TGTGCCAGCAGTGAATTCCGGGGCACAGATACGCAGTATTTT. It yields the protein CASSEFRGTDTQYF.